This T cell receptor beta chain emerged from a study of T cells in Graves' hyperthyroidism and ophthalmopathy. Study in general: Peripheral blood was drawn at first diagnosis, prior to all treatment.

Authors of the study amplified TCR beta CDR3 regions from RNA transcripts. Carried out on the TCR CDR3, a first-round RT-PCR used the HTBI primer set. TCRdb re-called the multiplex PCR reads with MiXCR, one entry per CDR3 protein. This table has a few hundred thousand distinct CDR3 sequences, approximately 23% appearing once. This clonotype appeared a few times. The CDR3 runs 15 residues. The junction had 8 bases not matched to a gene; V was cut back by 0 bases and J by 10 bases. The germline V gene has CDR1 WNHNN and CDR2 SYGVQD (reference sequence). Uncontrolled infection, other autoimmune disease, pregnancy or lactation barred patients from enrollment.

The sequence was collected from a woman aged 70-85 years with Graves' ophthalmopathy. Sample: blood. This rearrangement joins TRBV10-1 to TRBJ2-1; 8 bases align to TRBD2. The CDR3 sequence: CASSESGGRKEEQFF. For the CDR3, the DNA is TGCGCCAGCAGTGAGTCTGGCGGGAGGAAGGAAGAGCAGTTCTTC.